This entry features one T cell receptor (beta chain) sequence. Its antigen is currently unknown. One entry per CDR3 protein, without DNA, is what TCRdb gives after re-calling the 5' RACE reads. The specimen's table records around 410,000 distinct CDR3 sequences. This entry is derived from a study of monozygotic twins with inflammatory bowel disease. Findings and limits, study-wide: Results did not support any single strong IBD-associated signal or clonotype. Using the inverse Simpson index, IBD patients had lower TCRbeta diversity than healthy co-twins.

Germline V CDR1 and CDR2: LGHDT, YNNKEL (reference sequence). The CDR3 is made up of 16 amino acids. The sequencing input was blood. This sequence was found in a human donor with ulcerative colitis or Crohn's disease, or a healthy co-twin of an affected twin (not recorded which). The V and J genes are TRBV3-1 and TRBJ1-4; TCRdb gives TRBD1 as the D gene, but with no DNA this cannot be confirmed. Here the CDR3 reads CASSPRRPGGNEKLFF.